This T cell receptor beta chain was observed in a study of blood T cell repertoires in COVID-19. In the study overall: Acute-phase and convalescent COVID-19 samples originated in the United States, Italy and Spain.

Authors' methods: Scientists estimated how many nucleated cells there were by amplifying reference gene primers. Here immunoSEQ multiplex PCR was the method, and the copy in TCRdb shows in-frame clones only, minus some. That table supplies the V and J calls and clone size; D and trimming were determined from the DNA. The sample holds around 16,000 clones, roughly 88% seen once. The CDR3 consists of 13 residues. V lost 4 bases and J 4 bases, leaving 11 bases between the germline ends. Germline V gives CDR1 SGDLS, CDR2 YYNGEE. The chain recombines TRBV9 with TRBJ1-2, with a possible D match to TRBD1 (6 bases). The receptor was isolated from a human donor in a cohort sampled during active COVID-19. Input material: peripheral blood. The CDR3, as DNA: TGTGCCAGCAGCCCCCGGGGGGCCTATGGCTACACCTTC. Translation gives CASSPRGAYGYTF.